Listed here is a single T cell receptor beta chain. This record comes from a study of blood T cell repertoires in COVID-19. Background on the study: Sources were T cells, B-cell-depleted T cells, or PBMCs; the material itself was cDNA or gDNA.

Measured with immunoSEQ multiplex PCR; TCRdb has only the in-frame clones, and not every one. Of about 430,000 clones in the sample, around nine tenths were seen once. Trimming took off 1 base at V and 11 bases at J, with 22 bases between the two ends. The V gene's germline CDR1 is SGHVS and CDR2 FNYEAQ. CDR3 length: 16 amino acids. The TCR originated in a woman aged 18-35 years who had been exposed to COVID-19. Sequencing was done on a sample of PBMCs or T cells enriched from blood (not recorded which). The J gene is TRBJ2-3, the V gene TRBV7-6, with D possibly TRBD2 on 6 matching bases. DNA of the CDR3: TGTGCCAGCAGCTTAGTCGGCGGGGAATCCCAACGGGGGCAGTATTTT. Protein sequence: CASSLVGGESQRGQYF. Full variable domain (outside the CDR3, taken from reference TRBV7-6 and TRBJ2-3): GAGVSQSPRYKVTKRGQDVALRCDPISGHVSLYWYRQALGQGPEFLTYFNYEAQQDKSGLPNDRFSAERPEGSISTLTIQRTEQRDSAMYRCASSLVGGESQRGQYFGPGTRLTVL.